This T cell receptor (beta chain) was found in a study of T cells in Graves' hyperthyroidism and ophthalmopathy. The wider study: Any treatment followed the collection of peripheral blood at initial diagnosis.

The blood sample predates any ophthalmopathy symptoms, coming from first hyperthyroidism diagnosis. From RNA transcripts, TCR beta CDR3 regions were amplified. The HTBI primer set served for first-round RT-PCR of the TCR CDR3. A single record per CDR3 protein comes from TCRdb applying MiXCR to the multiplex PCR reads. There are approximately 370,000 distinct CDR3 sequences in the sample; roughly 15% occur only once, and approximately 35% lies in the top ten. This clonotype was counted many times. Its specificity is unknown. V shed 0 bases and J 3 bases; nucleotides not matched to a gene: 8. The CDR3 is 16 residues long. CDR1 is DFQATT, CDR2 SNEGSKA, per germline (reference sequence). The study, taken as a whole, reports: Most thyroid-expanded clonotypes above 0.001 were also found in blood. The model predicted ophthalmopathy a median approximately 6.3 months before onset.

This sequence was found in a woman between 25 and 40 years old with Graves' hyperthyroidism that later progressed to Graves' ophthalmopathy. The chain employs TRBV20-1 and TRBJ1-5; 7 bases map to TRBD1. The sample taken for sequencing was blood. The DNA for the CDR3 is TGCAGTGCTAGAGATGGAGGGGGACAGTACAATCAGCCCCAGCATTTT. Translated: CSARDGGGQYNQPQHF.